This T cell receptor beta chain was sequenced during a study of blood T cell repertoires in COVID-19 (dated by TCRdb to the early 2020s). Describing the broader study: The collaborator samples originated in the United States, Italy and Spain and spanned the acute and convalescent phases of COVID-19. HLA class I and class II types, where available, came from metadata supplied by the sample provider rather than from assay-based typing. The material from the prospective study consisted of cDNA or gDNA derived from T cells, B-cell-depleted T cells, or PBMCs. Samples were obtained from the ongoing ImmuneRACE study (first 160 participants) and from roughly 1,300 subjects provided by 6 global collaborators. A freely available public database, intended as a resource for researchers studying the immune response to SARS-CoV-2, is where the repertoires were released. Subjects who had been exposed to COVID-19, were actively infected with it, or had recovered from it provided the deeply sampled blood TCRbeta repertoires that made up the dataset. Sample metadata almost always included a de-identified subject ID, COVID-19 status, age in years and sex.

This clone was recorded once. The antigen this receptor binds is unknown. No base quality information exists; no much larger clone differs at one position. Participants in the prospective study were enrolled through a virtual design, were aged roughly 18 to 100 years, and lived in about two dozen United States geographic areas. In the prospective study, cohorts were assigned on the basis of participant-reported clinical history obtained from a screening survey and a study questionnaire. Recovered participants in ImmuneRACE Cohort 3 were defined as having two consecutive negative NP/OP PCR tests, clearance from a healthcare professional, or resolution of symptoms. In the prospective study, mobile phlebotomists collected whole blood, serum and a nasopharyngeal or oropharyngeal swab from each participant. Prospective study participants could optionally give additional blood draws and questionnaires over a roughly 2-month period. Prospective study blood samples were shipped either frozen or at room temperature before DNA extraction.

From the germline V gene, CDR1 is SNHLY and CDR2 is FYNNEI. The CDR3 numbers 15 residues from cysteine through phenylalanine. Of the read, only the CDR3 DNA is kept; its 45 bases are in frame from base 1. Here V drops 4 bases and J drops 6 bases, and the junction holds 7 bases not matched to any gene. TCRbeta CDR3 regions were amplified from genomic DNA by means of the immunoSEQ Assay, a bias-controlled multiplex PCR. In the authors' own workflow: Within the assay, amplification of reference gene primers was used to estimate how many nucleated cells each sample contained. Sequence reads were collapsed and filtered to measure the absolute abundance of every unique TCRbeta CDR3 rearrangement. For each sample, productive Simpson clonality was calculated by taking the square root of Simpson's diversity index across productive rearrangements. This immuneACCESS table, as held by TCRdb, lists in-frame sequences with V and J called but not all clones. Of the missing ones, under half trace to an unresolved V gene in checked studies; the others have no known cause. V and J calls and clone size are given by that table; D and trimming were obtained from the DNA. A total of 190,000 or so clones appear in this sample, about nine tenths of them only once. The top ten clones comprise about 2.3% of the sample.

Study-wide conclusions, independent of this receptor: The quantity of clinical and demographic metadata differed by source and by participant and was supplied without curation.

The V and J genes are TRBV2 and TRBJ2-2, and 8 junction bases match TRBD1. This receptor was identified in a woman aged 25 to 39 who had recovered from COVID-19. The material sequenced was PBMCs or T cells enriched from blood (not recorded which). The CDR3 corresponds to CASSVRPTGAGELFF. The bases read TGTGCCAGCAGTGTGAGACCGACAGGGGCCGGGGAGCTGTTTTTT.